The sequence of this TCR beta chain was determined in a study of cytomegalovirus exposure and HLA in healthy donors. Study context: Membership in the Caucasian-associated ancestry cluster was found for 65% to 85% of approximately 400 genotyped donors. Study results and limitations: Researchers counted around 170 TCR beta chains as cytomegalovirus-associated.

As regards this clone: Its antigen remains unknown.

V lost 7 bases and J 4 bases, leaving 19 bases between the germline ends. The CDR3 has 15 amino acids. CDR1 is LNHNV, CDR2 YYDKDF, per germline (reference sequence). A multiplex PCR was run with 60 Vbeta primers and 13 Jbeta primers. Assay used: immunoSEQ multiplex PCR; TCRdb lists only in-frame clones, some missing. The sample contains 150,000 to 200,000 clones, about three quarters of which appear only once. The clonotype comes from a woman aged 25 to 39 in good health and CMV-seropositive. This chain links TRBV15 with TRBJ1-2, with D unclear. The sample taken for sequencing was PBMCs. The CDR3 spells CATTKRQGSFYGYTF. CDR3 DNA sequence: TGTGCCACCACCAAACGCCAAGGGAGCTTCTATGGCTACACCTTC.